Presented here are 6 T cell receptor beta chains from one specimen sequenced in a study of blood T cell repertoires in COVID-19. Here immunoSEQ multiplex PCR was the method, and the copy in TCRdb shows in-frame clones only, minus some. The sample holds 88,000 or so clones; approximately 86% are singletons and the top ten take roughly 7.2%. The sequenced material came from peripheral blood. The receptor source for this set is a man aged 55 to 70 with acute or convalescent COVID-19.

The chain carries TRBV18 and TRBJ2-6; D remains unclear. V shed 3 bases and J shed 0 bases, with 12 bases lying between them. Germline V gives CDR1 KGHSH, CDR2 LQKENI. This CDR3 region has 17 residues. The CDR3, as DNA: TGTGCCAGCTCACCCCTTGGGCAGACCTCTGGGGCCAACGTCCTGACTTTC. Translated: CASSPLGQTSGANVLTF.

This rearrangement joins TRBV7-2 to TRBJ2-7; TRBD1 might be the D (6 bases). CDR3 size: 13 residues. Per germline, CDR1 SGHTA and CDR2 FQGNSA. Trimming took 1 base from V and 7 from J, leaving 11 bases between them. CDR3 DNA sequence: TGTGCCAGCAGCTTAGGGAGACAGGTGGAGCAGTACTTC. Protein sequence: CASSLGRQVEQYF.

The chain is built from TRBV28 and TRBJ1-2; TRBD1 matches at 7 bases. V shed 6 bases, J shed 1 base, and the junction held 8 bases outside the gene matches. The CDR3 totals 15 residues. Germline values: CDR1 MDHEN, CDR2 SYDVKM. As DNA, the CDR3 is TGTGCCAGCAGCTTAAACGACAGGGATAACTATGGCTACACCTTC. The encoded protein is CASSLNDRDNYGYTF.

This clone was observed a single time. The V call is TRBV6-2 or TRBV6-3, the J call TRBJ2-4, with TRBD2 matching 14 bases. The germline V gene has CDR1 MNHEY and CDR2 SVGEGT. The junction had 6 bases not matched to a gene; V was cut back by 5 bases and J by 0 bases. This CDR3 is built from 18 residues. DNA of the CDR3: TGTGCCAGCAGTGCAGGGACTAGCGGGAGTCTAGCCAAAAACATTCAGTACTTC. Protein product: CASSAGTSGSLAKNIQYF.

The V call is TRBV7-9, the J call TRBJ2-1; no clear D. Deletions cut 5 bases from V and 0 bases from J, with 14 bases between. The CDR3 has 16 residues. Germline loops: CDR1 SEHNR, CDR2 FQNEAQ (reference sequence). CDR3 coding DNA: TGTGCCAGCAGCGCCCGGCTAGGTAGCTCCTACAATGAGCAGTTCTTC. Its translation is CASSARLGSSYNEQFF.

For the CDR3, the DNA is TGTGCCATCAGTGAGCAACCCCCCACAGCTAACTATGGCTACACCTTC. Residues: CAISEQPPTANYGYTF. The genes are TRBV10-3 and TRBJ1-2; D uncertain. V was cut by 2 bases and J by 0 bases, with 13 bases left in between. This CDR3 is built from 16 residues. Germline CDR1 ENHRY, CDR2 SYGVKD.